This T cell receptor beta chain appears in the sequencing data of a study of T cells in localized non-small cell lung cancer. The table lists this clone with a count of one. Antigen specificity is unknown. Assay used: immunoSEQ multiplex PCR; TCRdb lists only in-frame clones, some missing. The sample includes 4,000 or so clones, 20% to 25% of them seen just once. The study, taken as a whole, reports: Adjacent lung held a median 57 of the top 100 tumor clones. Of the tissues analyzed, uninvolved adjacent lung showed maximal T cell clonality, greater than tumor. A higher density of T cells in blood coincided with extended overall survival.

The CDR3 is 14 residues long. The germline V gene encodes CDR1 SGHDN and CDR2 FVKESK. With 4 bases removed from V and 3 bases from J, the gap between germline ends came to 13 bases. The V call is TRBV14, the J call TRBJ2-7, with D possibly being TRBD2 (7 bases). This clonotype was sampled from a woman aged 35 to 75 with stage I lung adenocarcinoma. The specimen was lung tumor tissue, collected before any cancer treatment. In nucleotides, the CDR3 is TGTGCCAGCAGCCCAAGGGGAGGGGGCTACGAGCAGTACTTC. Its translation: CASSPRGGGYEQYF.